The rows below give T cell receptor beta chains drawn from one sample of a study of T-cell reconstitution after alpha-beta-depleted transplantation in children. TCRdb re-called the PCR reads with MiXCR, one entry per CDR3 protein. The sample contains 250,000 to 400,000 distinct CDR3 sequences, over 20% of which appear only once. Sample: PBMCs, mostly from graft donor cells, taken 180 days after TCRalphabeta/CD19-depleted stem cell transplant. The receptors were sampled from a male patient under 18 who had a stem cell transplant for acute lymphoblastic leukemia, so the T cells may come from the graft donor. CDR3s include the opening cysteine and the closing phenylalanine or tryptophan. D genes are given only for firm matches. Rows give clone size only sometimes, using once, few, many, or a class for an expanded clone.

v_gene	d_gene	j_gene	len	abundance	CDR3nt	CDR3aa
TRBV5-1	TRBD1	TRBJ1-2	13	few	TGCGCCAGCAGCCACTCCGGGACAGATGGCTACACCTTC	CASSHSGTDGYTF
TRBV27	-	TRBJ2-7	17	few	TGTGCCAGCAGTCCCCTGGTCCCCGGTAGTGAGGACTACGAGCAGTACTTC	CASSPLVPGSEDYEQYF
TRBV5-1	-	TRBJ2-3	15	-	TGCGCCAGCAGCTTTACCGGGTCGGGCACAGATACGCAGTATTTT	CASSFTGSGTDTQYF
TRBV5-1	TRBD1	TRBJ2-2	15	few	TGCGCCAGCAGCGTTGTACCAGGGGGCCCCGGGGAGCTGTTTTTT	CASSVVPGGPGELFF
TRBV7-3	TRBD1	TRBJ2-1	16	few	TGTGCCAGCAGTCGATTCCAGGGGGTGGTATACAATGAGCAGTTCTTC	CASSRFQGVVYNEQFF
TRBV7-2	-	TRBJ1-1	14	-	TGTGCCAGCAGCTTTACTAATCGAAACACTGAAGCTTTCTTT	CASSFTNRNTEAFF
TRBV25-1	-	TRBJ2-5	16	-	TGTGCCAGCAGTGAATACCGGGGAGTGACCCAGGAGACCCAGTACTTC	CASSEYRGVTQETQYF
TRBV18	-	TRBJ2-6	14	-	TGTGCCAGCTCCCTGGCGGTGGGGGCCAACGTCCTGACTTTC	CASSLAVGANVLTF
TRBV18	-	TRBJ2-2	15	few	TGTGCCAGCTCACCACGAGTGGGAGGCCCCGGGGAGCTGTTTTTT	CASSPRVGGPGELFF
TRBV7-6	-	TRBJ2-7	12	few	TGTGCCAGCAGCTCTGACGGCTACGAGAAGTACTTC	CASSSDGYEKYF
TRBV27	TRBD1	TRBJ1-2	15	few	TGTGCCAGCAGTTTATTCCCTCCAGGGGGAAATGGCTACACCTTC	CASSLFPPGGNGYTF
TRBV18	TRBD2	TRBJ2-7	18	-	TGTGCCAGCTCACCTCAGAGGGCGCTAGCGGGAGGGCCTAACGAGCAGTACTTC	CASSPQRALAGGPNEQYF
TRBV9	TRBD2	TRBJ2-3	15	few	TGTGCCAGCAGCGCGACTAGCGGGGGGAGAGATACGCAGTATTTT	CASSATSGGRDTQYF
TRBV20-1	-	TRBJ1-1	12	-	TGCAGTGTCCTAGACCGGAGGACTGAAGCTTTCTTT	CSVLDRRTEAFF
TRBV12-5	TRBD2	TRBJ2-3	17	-	TGTGCTAGTGGCCCCGGACTAGCGGGATTTAGCACAGATACGCAGTATTTT	CASGPGLAGFSTDTQYF
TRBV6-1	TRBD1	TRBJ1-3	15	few	TGTGCCAGCAGTAAGGACAGGAACTCTGGAAACACCATATATTTT	CASSKDRNSGNTIYF
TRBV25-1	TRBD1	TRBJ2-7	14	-	TGTGCCAGCAGTGGACAGGGGGCGATAACGAAGCAGTACTTC	CASSGQGAITKQYF
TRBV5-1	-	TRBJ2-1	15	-	TGCGCCAGCAGCTTGGAAGGGTCCGGGTACAATGAGCAGTTCTTC	CASSLEGSGYNEQFF
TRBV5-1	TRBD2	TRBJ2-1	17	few	TGCGCCAGCAGCTTGGTCCGGCTAGCGGGAGGCGACAATGAGCAGTTCTTC	CASSLVRLAGGDNEQFF
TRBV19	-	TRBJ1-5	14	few	TGTGCCAGTAGTATCCCTCCCAGGGACCAGCCCCAGCATTTT	CASSIPPRDQPQHF
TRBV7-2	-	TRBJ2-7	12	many	TGTGCCAGCAGCTCCGACCCCTACGAGCAGTACTTC	CASSSDPYEQYF
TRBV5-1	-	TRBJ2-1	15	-	TGCGCCAGCAGCTTAGAGGAGCGGGCTATCAATGAGCAGTTCTTC	CASSLEERAINEQFF
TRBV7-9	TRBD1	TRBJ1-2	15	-	TGTGCCAGCAGCTTAACGGCGGCAGGGGGCTATGGCTACACCTTC	CASSLTAAGGYGYTF
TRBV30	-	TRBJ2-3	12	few	TGTGCCTGGAGTGTACTGGGGGATACGCAGTATTTT	CAWSVLGDTQYF
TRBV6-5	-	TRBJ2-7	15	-	TGTGCCAGCAGTTATGGTTTCGGCCCCTGGGACGAGCAGTACTTC	CASSYGFGPWDEQYF
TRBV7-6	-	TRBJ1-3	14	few	TGTGCCAGCAGCAATAGGGGAACTGGAAACACCATATATTTT	CASSNRGTGNTIYF
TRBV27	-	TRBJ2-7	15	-	TGTGCCAGCAAGGGGCAGGGGTGGGCTACCTACGAGCAGTACTTC	CASKGQGWATYEQYF
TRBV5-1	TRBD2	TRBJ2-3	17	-	TGCGCCAGCAGCTCGGGACTAGCGGGAGGAATTACAGATACGCAGTATTTT	CASSSGLAGGITDTQYF
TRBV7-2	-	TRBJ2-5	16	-	TGTGCCAGCAGCCGCCGCTGGGGACACCTACAAGAGACCCAGTACTTC	CASSRRWGHLQETQYF
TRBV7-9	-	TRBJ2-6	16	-	TGTGCCAGCAGCTTAGGGTTTTCCTCTGGGGCCAACGTCCTGACTTTC	CASSLGFSSGANVLTF
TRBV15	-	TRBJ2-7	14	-	TGTGCCACCAGCAGAGTGCAGGGGACCTACGAGCAGTACTTC	CATSRVQGTYEQYF
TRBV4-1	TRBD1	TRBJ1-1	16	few	TGCGCCAGCAGCCACCGACAGGGGGAAATGAACACTGAAGCTTTCTTT	CASSHRQGEMNTEAFF
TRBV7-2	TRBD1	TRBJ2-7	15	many	TGTGCCAGCAGCCTGAGGACAGGGGCCCCCTACGAGCAGTACTTC	CASSLRTGAPYEQYF
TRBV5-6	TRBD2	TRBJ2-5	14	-	TGTGCCAGCAGTCAACTAGCGGCTCAAGAGACCCAGTACTTC	CASSQLAAQETQYF
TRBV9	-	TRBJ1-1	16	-	TGTGCCAGCAGCGGAGGAGGGGGGGGAGGTGAGGATGAAGCTTTCTTT	CASSGGGGGGEDEAFF
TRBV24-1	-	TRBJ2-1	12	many	TGTGCCACCAGTGACCTCTACAATGAGCAGTTCTTC	CATSDLYNEQFF
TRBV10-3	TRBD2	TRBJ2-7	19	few	TGTGCCATCAGTGAGGGGATCCTAGCGGGAGGTCACCCTTCCTACGAGCAGTACTTC	CAISEGILAGGHPSYEQYF
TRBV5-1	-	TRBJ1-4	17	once	TGCGCCAGCAGCGGGGGGACCAGCTGGAGGGCTAATGAAAAACTGTTTTTT	CASSGGTSWRANEKLFF
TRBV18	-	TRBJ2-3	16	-	TGTGCCAGCTCACCAATGACATCCTCTAGCACAGATACGCAGTATTTT	CASSPMTSSSTDTQYF
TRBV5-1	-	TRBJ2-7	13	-	TGCGCCAGCAGGGTCGATTGGGAATACGAGCAGTACTTC	CASRVDWEYEQYF
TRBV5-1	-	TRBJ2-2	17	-	TGCGCCAGCAGCCGTATACCAACCTTCGCGAACACCGGGGAGCTGTTTTTT	CASSRIPTFANTGELFF
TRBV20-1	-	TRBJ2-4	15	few	TGCAGTGCCCCCGATAGAAGGACGGATAAAAACATTCAGTACTTC	CSAPDRRTDKNIQYF
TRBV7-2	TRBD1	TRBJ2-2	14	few	TGTGCCAGCAGCTTAGTGACAGGGGCCGGGGAGCTGTTTTTT	CASSLVTGAGELFF
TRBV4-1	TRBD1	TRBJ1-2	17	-	TGCGCCAGCAGCCCTCAGCCCGGGACAGGGGGAAACTATGGCTACACCTTC	CASSPQPGTGGNYGYTF
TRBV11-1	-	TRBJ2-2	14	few	TGTGCCAGCAGCTTAGTGGGAGTCGCCGGGGAGCTGTTTTTT	CASSLVGVAGELFF
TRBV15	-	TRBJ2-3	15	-	TGTGCCACCAGCAGAGATGTCGGGGCCACAGATACGCAGTATTTT	CATSRDVGATDTQYF
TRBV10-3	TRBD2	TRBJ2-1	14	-	TGTGCCATCAAGGGGGGGGTAGCGGGAGGTGAGCAGTTCTTC	CAIKGGVAGGEQFF
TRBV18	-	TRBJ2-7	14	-	TGTGCCAGCTCACCCCAAGGGACCCCCTACGAGCAGTACTTC	CASSPQGTPYEQYF
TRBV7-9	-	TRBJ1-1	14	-	TGTGCCAGCAGCTTAACGAACCCTGCCGCTGAAGCTTTCTTT	CASSLTNPAAEAFF
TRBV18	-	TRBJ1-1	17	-	TGTGCCAGCTCACCACCGCCGCAATCCCAAAGGAGAACTGAAGCTTTCTTT	CASSPPPQSQRRTEAFF